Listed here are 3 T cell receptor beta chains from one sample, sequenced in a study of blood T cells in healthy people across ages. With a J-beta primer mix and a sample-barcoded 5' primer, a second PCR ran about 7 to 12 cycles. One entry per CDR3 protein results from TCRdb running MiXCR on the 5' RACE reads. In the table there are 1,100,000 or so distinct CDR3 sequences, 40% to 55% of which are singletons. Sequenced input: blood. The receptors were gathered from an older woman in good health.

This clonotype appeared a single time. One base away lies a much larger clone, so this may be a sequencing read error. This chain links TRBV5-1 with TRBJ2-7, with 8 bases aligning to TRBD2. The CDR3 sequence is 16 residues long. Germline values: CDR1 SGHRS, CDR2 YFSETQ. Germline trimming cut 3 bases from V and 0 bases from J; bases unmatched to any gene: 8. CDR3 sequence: CASSYRTGGPSYEQYF. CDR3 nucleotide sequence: TGCGCCAGCAGCTACAGAACGGGAGGGCCCTCCTACGAGCAGTACTTC.

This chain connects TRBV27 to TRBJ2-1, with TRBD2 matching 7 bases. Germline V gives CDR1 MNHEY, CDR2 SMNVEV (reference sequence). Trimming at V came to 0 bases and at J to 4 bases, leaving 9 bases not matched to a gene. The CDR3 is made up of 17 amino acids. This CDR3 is CASSLSLAEYRYNEQFF. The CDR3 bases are TGTGCCAGCAGTTTATCGCTAGCGGAGTACAGGTACAATGAGCAGTTCTTC.

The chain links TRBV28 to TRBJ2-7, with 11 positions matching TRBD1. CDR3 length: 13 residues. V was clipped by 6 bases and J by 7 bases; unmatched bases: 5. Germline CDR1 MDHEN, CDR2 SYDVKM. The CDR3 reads CASRGQGAKEQYF. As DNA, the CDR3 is TGTGCCAGCAGAGGACAGGGGGCCAAGGAGCAGTACTTC.